This is a list of T cell receptor beta chains from one sample in a study of blood T cell repertoires in COVID-19. Method: immunoSEQ multiplex PCR; TCRdb's copy keeps in-frame clones and lacks some. This table holds around 300,000 clones, roughly 87% found once. The specimen sequenced was PBMCs or T cells enriched from blood (not recorded which). These receptor sequences come from a woman in her forties who had recovered from COVID-19. CDR3s include the opening cysteine and the closing phenylalanine or tryptophan. The D gene is left open where the match is weak. Size is omitted from some rows. Given values are once, few, many or a class for expanded clones.

v_call: TRBV14; d_call: TRBD1; j_call: TRBJ1-2; clone_size: NA; cdr3_nt: TGTGCCAGCAGCCAAGATTACGCGGGACAGGGTTTTTCCTTTGGCTACACCTTC; cdr3_aa: CASSQDYAGQGFSFGYTF
v_call: TRBV7-9; d_call: TRBD2; j_call: TRBJ2-7; clone_size: NA; cdr3_nt: TGTGCCAGCAGCTTGTACGCAGCGGGGAAAACCTACGAGCAGTACTTC; cdr3_aa: CASSLYAAGKTYEQYF
v_call: TRBV7-6; d_call: TRBD1; j_call: TRBJ1-1; clone_size: NA; cdr3_nt: TGTGCCAGCAGCTCCCTCACAGGGGGCGGGAGCGTAAGTACTGAAGCTTTCTTT; cdr3_aa: CASSSLTGGGSVSTEAFF
v_call: TRBV5-4; d_call: TRBD2; j_call: TRBJ2-7; clone_size: NA; cdr3_nt: TGTGCCAGCAGCTTAGGCGGGGGGGACGAGCAGTACTTC; cdr3_aa: CASSLGGGDEQYF
v_call: TRBV25-1; d_call: TRBD1; j_call: TRBJ1-2; clone_size: NA; cdr3_nt: TGTGCCAGCAGTGAATACAGGACAGGAGACTATGGCTACACCTTC; cdr3_aa: CASSEYRTGDYGYTF
v_call: TRBV2; d_call: TRBD1; j_call: TRBJ1-1; clone_size: NA; cdr3_nt: TGTGCCAGCAGATCCAGACAGGGGTCGGACACTGAAGCTTTCTTT; cdr3_aa: CASRSRQGSDTEAFF
v_call: TRBV28; d_call: TRBD1; j_call: TRBJ1-5; clone_size: NA; cdr3_nt: TGTGCCAGCAGCCTCGGACAGGGAGCAAATCAGCCCCAGCATTTT; cdr3_aa: CASSLGQGANQPQHF
v_call: TRBV6-5; d_call: NA; j_call: TRBJ1-4; clone_size: NA; cdr3_nt: TGTGCCAGCAGAAACAAGGGGTTTAATGAAAAACTGTTTTTT; cdr3_aa: CASRNKGFNEKLFF
v_call: TRBV9; d_call: NA; j_call: TRBJ1-2; clone_size: once; cdr3_nt: TGTGCCAGCAGCCCAACGGGGGGCAACTATGGCTACACCTTC; cdr3_aa: CASSPTGGNYGYTF
v_call: TRBV24-1; d_call: NA; j_call: TRBJ2-3; clone_size: once; cdr3_nt: TGTGCCACCAGTGTGAGGGACTCTAGCACAGATACGCAGTATTTT; cdr3_aa: CATSVRDSSTDTQYF
v_call: TRBV6-5; d_call: NA; j_call: TRBJ1-4; clone_size: NA; cdr3_nt: TGTGCCAGCAGTTACTCTTGGACATCAACTAATGAAAAACTGTTTTTT; cdr3_aa: CASSYSWTSTNEKLFF
v_call: TRBV28; d_call: NA; j_call: TRBJ2-1; clone_size: NA; cdr3_nt: TGTGCCAGCAGTTTTCGCGGGATGGGCTACAATGAGCAGTTCTTC; cdr3_aa: CASSFRGMGYNEQFF
v_call: TRBV29-1; d_call: NA; j_call: TRBJ2-1; clone_size: NA; cdr3_nt: TGCAGCGTTGATGGGACCCGCAGGGGTGAGCAGTTCTTC; cdr3_aa: CSVDGTRRGEQFF
v_call: TRBV7-2; d_call: NA; j_call: TRBJ1-1; clone_size: NA; cdr3_nt: TGTGCCAGCAGCAGAGGACACTCGAACACTGAAGCTTTCTTT; cdr3_aa: CASSRGHSNTEAFF
v_call: TRBV3-1/TRBV3-2; d_call: TRBD2; j_call: TRBJ2-7; clone_size: NA; cdr3_nt: TGTGCCAGCAGCCAAGAGGGTAGCGGGGGAGCTTCTTACGAGCAGTACTTC; cdr3_aa: CASSQEGSGGASYEQYF
v_call: TRBV7-9; d_call: NA; j_call: TRBJ2-4; clone_size: once; cdr3_nt: TGTGCCAGCAGCTTAGCGGCTGGGGCAGGGGAGATCGACAAAAACATTCAGTACTTC; cdr3_aa: CASSLAAGAGEIDKNIQYF
v_call: TRBV18; d_call: NA; j_call: TRBJ1-2; clone_size: NA; cdr3_nt: TGTGCCAGCTCACCACCGGGGGGGCGCGGCTACACCTTC; cdr3_aa: CASSPPGGRGYTF
v_call: TRBV11-2; d_call: NA; j_call: TRBJ1-2; clone_size: few; cdr3_nt: TGTGCCAGCAGCCGCCTTTCCAGAGCGACCTATGGCTACACCTTC; cdr3_aa: CASSRLSRATYGYTF
v_call: TRBV19; d_call: TRBD2; j_call: TRBJ2-6; clone_size: NA; cdr3_nt: TGTGCCAGTAGTCGGTCAGCGGGAGGGTTCGCGGGGGCCAACGTCCTGACTTTC; cdr3_aa: CASSRSAGGFAGANVLTF
v_call: TRBV29-1; d_call: TRBD1; j_call: TRBJ2-5; clone_size: NA; cdr3_nt: TGCAGCGTTGAAACGACAGGGGCAGAGACCCAGTACTTC; cdr3_aa: CSVETTGAETQYF
v_call: TRBV3-1/TRBV3-2; d_call: NA; j_call: TRBJ1-5; clone_size: NA; cdr3_nt: TGTGCCAGCAGCCAACCTACGGCGGGGCCCCAGCATTTT; cdr3_aa: CASSQPTAGPQHF
v_call: TRBV12-3/TRBV12-4; d_call: NA; j_call: TRBJ2-3; clone_size: NA; cdr3_nt: TGTGCCAGCAGTTTTCGGGGAACAGATACGCAGTATTTT; cdr3_aa: CASSFRGTDTQYF
v_call: TRBV7-3; d_call: TRBD2; j_call: TRBJ2-1; clone_size: NA; cdr3_nt: TGTGCCAGCAGCGTAGGACTAGCAGAGGAGCAGTTCTTC; cdr3_aa: CASSVGLAEEQFF
v_call: TRBV28; d_call: TRBD2; j_call: TRBJ2-7; clone_size: NA; cdr3_nt: TGTGCCAGCAGTGGGACTAGCGGCTCCTACGAGCAGTACTTC; cdr3_aa: CASSGTSGSYEQYF
v_call: TRBV6-5; d_call: TRBD1; j_call: TRBJ2-3; clone_size: NA; cdr3_nt: TGTGCCAGCAGTCCCTCGACAGGGGCGACAGATACGCAGTATTTT; cdr3_aa: CASSPSTGATDTQYF
v_call: TRBV28; d_call: TRBD1; j_call: TRBJ1-2; clone_size: NA; cdr3_nt: TGTGCCAGCAGTTCGGGACAGGTCTATGGCTACACCTTC; cdr3_aa: CASSSGQVYGYTF
v_call: TRBV7-9; d_call: NA; j_call: TRBJ2-7; clone_size: NA; cdr3_nt: TGTGCCAGCGGCGGAGGGGAGCGGGAGCAGTACTTC; cdr3_aa: CASGGGEREQYF
v_call: TRBV28; d_call: TRBD1; j_call: TRBJ1-2; clone_size: NA; cdr3_nt: TGTGCCAGCAGTTTCTTGGACAGGAGCTATGGCTACACCTTC; cdr3_aa: CASSFLDRSYGYTF
v_call: TRBV19; d_call: NA; j_call: TRBJ1-5; clone_size: NA; cdr3_nt: TGTGCCAGTAGTATCCCCACAAGGGGGAACAATCAGCCCCAGCATTTT; cdr3_aa: CASSIPTRGNNQPQHF
v_call: TRBV19; d_call: TRBD1; j_call: TRBJ2-7; clone_size: NA; cdr3_nt: TGTGCCAGTAAGAGGACAGGGAAGGGCGACGAGCAGTACTTC; cdr3_aa: CASKRTGKGDEQYF
v_call: TRBV7-3; d_call: TRBD1; j_call: TRBJ1-1; clone_size: NA; cdr3_nt: TGTGCCAGCAAAAAAGACAGGGGGCACACTGAAGCTTTCTTT; cdr3_aa: CASKKDRGHTEAFF
v_call: TRBV28; d_call: NA; j_call: TRBJ1-1; clone_size: NA; cdr3_nt: TGTGCCACCGGGGGACGGTTGAACACTGAAGCTTTCTTT; cdr3_aa: CATGGRLNTEAFF
v_call: TRBV7-2; d_call: NA; j_call: TRBJ2-1; clone_size: NA; cdr3_nt: TGTGCCAGCAGCCCGACTGGGGGCGCGAGAGAACAGTTCTTC; cdr3_aa: CASSPTGGAREQFF
v_call: TRBV28; d_call: TRBD1; j_call: TRBJ1-2; clone_size: NA; cdr3_nt: TGTGCCAGCAAGACCCTTCCACAGGGGGCTAACTATGGCTACACCTTC; cdr3_aa: CASKTLPQGANYGYTF
v_call: TRBV6-5; d_call: TRBD1; j_call: TRBJ2-7; clone_size: NA; cdr3_nt: TGTGCCAGCAGTTCCTGGGACAGTAATTACGAGCAGTACTTC; cdr3_aa: CASSSWDSNYEQYF
v_call: TRBV11-2; d_call: TRBD1; j_call: TRBJ1-5; clone_size: NA; cdr3_nt: TGTGCCAGCAGCCCCGACAGGGGCCGCAATCAGCCCCAGCATTTT; cdr3_aa: CASSPDRGRNQPQHF
v_call: TRBV4-2; d_call: NA; j_call: TRBJ2-1; clone_size: few; cdr3_nt: TGTGCCAGCAGCCCCTTGCCCTCAGGGGAATCCTACAATGAGCAGTTCTTC; cdr3_aa: CASSPLPSGESYNEQFF
v_call: TRBV4-3; d_call: TRBD1; j_call: TRBJ2-5; clone_size: NA; cdr3_nt: TGCGCCAGCAGCCAACACGGGACAGGGGACTTGGGGACCCAGTACTTC; cdr3_aa: CASSQHGTGDLGTQYF